The 30 T cell receptor beta chains below come from one sample, sequenced in a study of shared clonotypes between healthy human individuals. This table comes from immunoSEQ multiplex PCR, and its TCRdb copy is limited to in-frame clones, with some not included. The sample gives about 1,900,000 clones, about 94% of which show up once; around 1.2% is in the top ten. Naive CD8 cells lacked CD45RO and underwent positive selection for CCR7, leaving out terminally differentiated effector memory CD45RA+ cells. Sequenced input: naive CD8+ T cells sorted from blood. The receptors originated from a man aged 18-30 years in good health.

The chain links TRBV6-5 to TRBJ1-1; D ambiguous. This CDR3 region has 13 residues. Trimming left V 6 bases short and J 1 base short, with 9 bases between. Germline-derived CDR1 and CDR2 are MNHEY and SVGAGI. The CDR3 reads CASSPAANTEAFF. Written as DNA, the CDR3 is TGTGCCAGCAGCCCAGCAGCGAACACTGAAGCTTTCTTT.

The rearrangement uses TRBV6-5 and TRBJ2-7, with 9 bases lining up with TRBD2. The J segment lost 2 bases and the V segment lost 6 bases, leaving 8 bases of the junction unmatched. Germline lookup yields CDR1 MNHEY and CDR2 SVGAGI. The CDR3 contains 15 residues. The CDR3: CASSPGAGGPYEQYF. In nucleotides, the CDR3 is TGTGCCAGCAGCCCAGGAGCGGGGGGACCCTACGAGCAGTACTTC.

This clone was seen a single time. The chain employs TRBV5-5 and TRBJ2-7; possible D gene TRBD1, 6 bases. The CDR3 has 17 amino acids. The V gene lost 4 bases and the J gene lost 0 bases, with 20 bases spanning the gap. CDR1 is SGHKS, CDR2 YYEKEE, per germline (reference sequence). The CDR3: CASSTRIRGQSSYEQYF. The DNA of the CDR3 is TGTGCCAGCAGCACTCGAATCAGGGGCCAAAGCTCCTACGAGCAGTACTTC.

The chain employs TRBV7-2 and TRBJ2-5; D may correspond to TRBD1 or TRBD2 (6 bases each). Germline loops: CDR1 SGHTA, CDR2 FQGNSA. This CDR3 has 15 residues. Trimming removed 3 bases at V and 5 bases at J, with 16 bases between. CDR3 bases: TGTGCCAGCAGCTTGTGGCTCGGGGGCCGGGAGACCCAGTACTTC. Amino acids: CASSLWLGGRETQYF.

About this clone: The sample has other DNA sequences that encode this CDR3 too. This chain connects TRBV27 to TRBJ2-2; D remains unclear. The CDR3 sequence is 13 residues long. V lost 5 bases and J lost 3, with 7 bases in between. The germline CDR1 and CDR2 sequences are MNHEY and SMNVEV (reference sequence). The CDR3 loop is CASSLLDTGELFF. CDR3 in DNA: TGTGCCAGCAGTCTTCTTGACACCGGGGAGCTGTTTTTT.

The chain combines TRBV6-6 with TRBJ1-5; 8 bases fit TRBD1. The CDR3 has 15 residues. V dropped 6 bases and J dropped 2; count of bases not matched to a gene: 6. Germline assignment: CDR1 MNHNY and CDR2 SVGAGI (reference sequence). Here the CDR3 reads CASRGLTGGNQPQHF. The CDR3 region has the DNA TGTGCCAGCAGGGGTTTGACAGGGGGCAATCAGCCCCAGCATTTT.

The J gene is TRBJ1-6, the V gene TRBV5-6; unclear D gene. Germline-derived CDR1 and CDR2 are SGHDT and YYEEEE. V was clipped by 3 bases and J by 7 bases, with 5 bases between them. This CDR3 contains 12 residues. The CDR3 region has the DNA TGTGCCAGCAGCTCTCCGAATTCACCCCTCCACTTT. Translating gives CASSSPNSPLHF.

The J gene is TRBJ2-7, the V gene TRBV28; perhaps TRBD1 as D (6 bases). Germline assignment: CDR1 MDHEN and CDR2 SYDVKM. V dropped 5 bases and J dropped 7 bases, with 12 bases sitting between them. The CDR3 spans 12 residues. The CDR3 nucleotides read TGTGCCAGCAGTCCAGGGGTTGGGGAGCAGTACTTC. It translates to CASSPGVGEQYF.

Comment on this clone: Additional DNA sequences in this sample encode the identical CDR3. The chain couples TRBV28 to TRBJ1-5; no definite D call. The length of the CDR3 is 13 residues. Trimming stripped 4 bases from V and 3 bases from J, with 7 bases between. The germline CDR1 and CDR2 sequences are MDHEN and SYDVKM. CDR3 amino acids: CASSYTDNQPQHF. The DNA for the CDR3 is TGTGCCAGCAGTTACACCGACAATCAGCCCCAGCATTTT.

This chain uses TRBV6-5 with TRBJ2-3; 7 positions agree with TRBD2. The V gene's germline CDR1 is MNHEY and CDR2 SVGAGI. Trimming at V came to 5 bases and at J to 0 bases, leaving 5 bases not matched to a gene. This CDR3 is 15 amino acids long. The CDR3 DNA follows: TGTGCCAGCAGTCCAGCGGGGAGCAGCACAGATACGCAGTATTTT. It translates to CASSPAGSSTDTQYF.

The V call is TRBV5-5, the J call TRBJ1-5; a possible D gene is TRBD1 (5 bases). This CDR3 contains 15 residues. V was cut by 4 bases and J by 0 bases, with 11 bases left in between. Germline lookup yields CDR1 SGHKS and CDR2 YYEKEE (reference sequence). The CDR3 is CASSTGTPSNQPQHF. Written as DNA, the CDR3 is TGTGCCAGCAGCACCGGGACTCCTAGCAATCAGCCCCAGCATTTT. Full variable domain (outside the CDR3, taken from reference TRBV5-5 and TRBJ1-5): DAGVTQSPTHLIKTRGQQVTLRCSPISGHKSVSWYQQVLGQGPQFIFQYYEKEERGRGNFPDRFSARQFPNYSSELNVNALLLGDSALYLCASSTGTPSNQPQHFGDGTRLSIL.

In its sample, this clone was seen once. The CDR3 DNA is TGTGCCAGCAGTCCGCCGAGTGCGAACACTGAAGCTTTCTTT. Protein sequence: CASSPPSANTEAFF. The gene calls are TRBV7-9 and TRBJ1-1, with no clear D. Germline V gene lookup returns CDR1 SEHNR and CDR2 FQNEAQ (reference sequence). The CDR3 runs to 14 residues. V was cut by 6 bases and J by 1 base, with 12 bases left in between.

This clone was seen a few times. Other DNA sequences of this sample code for an identical CDR3. The V call is TRBV5-1, the J call TRBJ1-2, with no clear D. Germline CDR1 SGHRS, CDR2 YFSETQ. Trimming took 1 base from V and 2 from J, leaving 6 bases between them. The length of the CDR3 is 13 residues. The CDR3 loop is CASSLTENYGYTF. CDR3 coding DNA: TGCGCCAGCAGCTTGACAGAGAACTATGGCTACACCTTC.

The V call is TRBV4-1, the J call TRBJ2-1, with D maybe TRBD1 (7 bases). V was clipped by 3 bases and J by 5 bases, with 14 bases between them. Germline loops: CDR1 MGHRA, CDR2 YSYEKL. The CDR3 is 15 amino acids. CDR3 nucleotides: TGCGCCAGCAGCCATACTCAGGGGGAGGACAATGAGCAGTTCTTC. Protein: CASSHTQGEDNEQFF.

The chain has TRBV5-1 and TRBJ2-1; 7 bases are shared with TRBD2. After removal of 3 bases from V and 0 bases from J, the junction contained 12 bases not matched to a gene. Germline V gene data show CDR1 as SGHRS and CDR2 as YFSETQ. The CDR3 loop spans 18 amino acids. The CDR3 DNA sequence: TGCGCCAGCAGCTGGGCTTTAGCGGGCGAAAGCTCCTACAATGAGCAGTTCTTC. This encodes CASSWALAGESSYNEQFF. The whole variable domain, remainder taken from reference TRBV5-1 and TRBJ2-1, is KAGVTQTPRYLIKTRGQQVTLSCSPISGHRSVSWYQQTPGQGLQFLFEYFSETQRNKGNFPGRFSGRQFSNSRSEMNVSTLELGDSALYLCASSWALAGESSYNEQFFGPGTRLTVL.

The chain carries TRBV5-5 and TRBJ2-3; 10 nucleotides agree with TRBD2. With V trimmed by 2 bases and J by 5 bases, 2 bases remained unmatched. Germline V lookup: CDR1 SGHKS, CDR2 YYEKEE (reference sequence). The CDR3 length is 14 residues. The CDR3 loop is CASSFLAGVDTQYF. CDR3 nucleotides: TGTGCCAGCAGCTTTCTAGCGGGAGTAGATACGCAGTATTTT.

V is TRBV7-2 and J is TRBJ1-1, with 8 bases that match TRBD1. Per the germline V gene, CDR1 is SGHTA and CDR2 is FQGNSA. The junction had 5 bases not matched to a gene; V was cut back by 1 base and J by 1 base. The CDR3 consists of 16 residues. CDR3 bases: TGTGCCAGCAGCTTAGGGCCCGGGACAGGGAACACTGAAGCTTTCTTT. This translates into CASSLGPGTGNTEAFF.

The chain combines TRBV6-5 with TRBJ1-1, with D perhaps TRBD1 (5 bases). CDR3 length: 13 residues. The V gene's germline CDR1 is MNHEY and CDR2 SVGAGI. The V end lost 8 bases, the J end lost 5 bases, and 15 bases lay between the germline ends. CDR3 DNA sequence: TGTGCCAGCTCCGCCGGCAGGGCGACTGAAGCTTTCTTT. This codes for CASSAGRATEAFF.

The CDR3 DNA reads TGTGCCAGCACGGGGCCAGGGCACAACGAGCAGTACTTC. Translating it yields CASTGPGHNEQYF. V usage is TRBV7-9 and J usage is TRBJ2-7, with D tentatively TRBD1 or TRBD2 (5 bases each). This CDR3 has 13 residues. Germline V gene data show CDR1 as SEHNR and CDR2 as FQNEAQ (reference sequence). V was clipped by 7 bases and J by 5 bases, with 15 bases between them. The whole variable domain, remainder taken from reference TRBV7-9 and TRBJ2-7, is DTGVSQNPRHKITKRGQNVTFRCDPISEHNRLYWYRQTLGQGPEFLTYFQNEAQLEKSRLLSDRFSAERPKGSFSTLEIQRTEQGDSAMYLCASTGPGHNEQYFGPGTRLTVT.

V and J are TRBV20-1 and TRBJ2-1; D unclear. V was shortened by 4 bases and J by 8 bases, with 6 bases between the two germline ends. CDR3 size: 10 residues. Germline V gives CDR1 DFQATT, CDR2 SNEGSKA (reference sequence). CDR3 sequence: CSATDYEQFF. CDR3 DNA: TGCAGTGCTACAGACTATGAGCAGTTCTTC.

The genes are TRBV5-6 and TRBJ2-7; 8 bases are shared with TRBD2. This CDR3 spans 14 amino acids. From germline, CDR1 is SGHDT and CDR2 YYEEEE. J was trimmed by 3 bases and V by 2 bases; bases with no gene match: 4. The CDR3: CASSFGGAGYEQYF. The CDR3, as DNA: TGTGCCAGCAGCTTCGGGGGGGCTGGCTACGAGCAGTACTTC.

The gene calls are TRBV7-8 and TRBJ1-6; D is undetermined. CDR1 and CDR2 (germline): SGHVS, FQNEAQ. The CDR3 loop spans 16 amino acids. Trimming stripped 2 bases from V and 7 bases from J, with 15 bases between. CDR3 amino acids: CASSLRGFAKNSPLHF. The CDR3 region has the DNA TGTGCCAGCAGCTTAAGAGGGTTCGCCAAAAATTCACCCCTCCACTTT. Variable domain in full (rest from reference TRBV7-8 and TRBJ1-6): GAGVSQSPRYKVAKRGQDVALRCDPISGHVSLFWYQQALGQGPEFLTYFQNEAQLDKSGLPSDRFFAERPEGSVSTLKIQRTQQEDSAVYLCASSLRGFAKNSPLHFGNGTRLTVT.

The V gene is TRBV9, the J gene TRBJ2-3; D gene uncertain. The CDR3 totals 14 residues. V lost 3 bases to trimming and J lost 3 bases, with 11 bases between them. The germline gives CDR1 SGDLS, CDR2 YYNGEE. CDR3 in DNA: TGTGCCAGCAGCGGCGCTGACCCGACAGATACGCAGTATTTT. This codes for CASSGADPTDTQYF.

The chain combines TRBV7-9 with TRBJ1-1; no definite D call. This CDR3 region has 16 residues. Germline-derived CDR1 and CDR2 are SEHNR and FQNEAQ (reference sequence). Trimming took 1 base from V and 0 from J, leaving 12 bases between them. CDR3 region: CASSLDGRSLNTEAFF. CDR3 in DNA: TGTGCCAGCAGCTTAGATGGGAGGAGCTTGAACACTGAAGCTTTCTTT. The whole variable domain, remainder taken from reference TRBV7-9 and TRBJ1-1, is DTGVSQNPRHKITKRGQNVTFRCDPISEHNRLYWYRQTLGQGPEFLTYFQNEAQLEKSRLLSDRFSAERPKGSFSTLEIQRTEQGDSAMYLCASSLDGRSLNTEAFFGQGTRLTVV.

V gene TRBV25-1 combines with J gene TRBJ1-1; D is undetermined. This CDR3 is 14 amino acids long. Germline V gives CDR1 MGHDK, CDR2 SYGVNS. Trimming shortened V by 8 bases and J by 1 base, and 14 bases separated the two germline ends. CDR3 region: CASCSGGGNTEAFF. CDR3 sequence (DNA): TGTGCCAGCTGCTCGGGAGGAGGGAACACTGAAGCTTTCTTT.

The genes are TRBV14 and TRBJ2-1; D unclear. The V gene's germline CDR1 is SGHDN and CDR2 FVKESK. The length of the CDR3 is 18 residues. The V end lost 3 bases, the J end lost 2 bases, and 20 bases lay between the germline ends. CDR3 residues: CASSHSETGFTAYNEQFF. CDR3 nucleotide sequence: TGTGCCAGCAGCCACTCAGAGACCGGGTTTACAGCCTACAATGAGCAGTTCTTC.

J is TRBJ1-4 and V is TRBV5-6, with 8 nucleotides matching TRBD1. Germline values: CDR1 SGHDT, CDR2 YYEEEE. V lost 4 bases, J lost 0 bases, and 5 bases stayed unmatched. CDR3 length: 16 amino acids. CDR3 loop: CASSLGQGTTNEKLFF. The CDR3 DNA follows: TGTGCCAGCAGCCTCGGACAGGGAACAACTAATGAAAAACTGTTTTTT.

The rearrangement uses TRBV27 and TRBJ2-3; TRBD2 agrees at 7 bases. The CDR3 is 16 residues long. Germline values: CDR1 MNHEY, CDR2 SMNVEV (reference sequence). The V segment lost 2 bases and the J segment 1 base; nucleotides outside the gene matches: 6. This chain's CDR3 is CASSLVGRGGTDTQYF. CDR3 nucleotides: TGTGCCAGCAGTTTAGTAGGGAGGGGCGGCACAGATACGCAGTATTTT.

The chain carries TRBV27 and TRBJ2-6; D unresolved. CDR3 size: 15 residues. The germline gives CDR1 MNHEY, CDR2 SMNVEV (reference sequence). V gave up 6 bases and J gave up 0 bases, with 9 bases separating them. The CDR3 DNA reads as TGTGCCAGCAGCCCTGAGAACTCTGGGGCCAACGTCCTGACTTTC. It specifies CASSPENSGANVLTF. Supplemented by reference TRBV27 and TRBJ2-6, the full variable domain reads EAQVTQNPRYLITVTGKKLTVTCSQNMNHEYMSWYRQDPGLGLRQIYYSMNVEVTDKGDVPEGYKVSRKEKRNFPLILESPSPNQTSLYFCASSPENSGANVLTFGAGSRLTVL.

The chain uses TRBV7-8 and TRBJ2-3; no definite D call. The CDR3 loop spans 16 amino acids. The germline CDR1 and CDR2 sequences are SGHVS and FQNEAQ. V dropped 5 bases and J dropped 0 bases, with 15 bases sitting between them. The CDR3 protein is CASSAKRAPSTDTQYF. The CDR3, as DNA: TGTGCCAGCAGCGCCAAGAGAGCCCCTAGCACAGATACGCAGTATTTT.